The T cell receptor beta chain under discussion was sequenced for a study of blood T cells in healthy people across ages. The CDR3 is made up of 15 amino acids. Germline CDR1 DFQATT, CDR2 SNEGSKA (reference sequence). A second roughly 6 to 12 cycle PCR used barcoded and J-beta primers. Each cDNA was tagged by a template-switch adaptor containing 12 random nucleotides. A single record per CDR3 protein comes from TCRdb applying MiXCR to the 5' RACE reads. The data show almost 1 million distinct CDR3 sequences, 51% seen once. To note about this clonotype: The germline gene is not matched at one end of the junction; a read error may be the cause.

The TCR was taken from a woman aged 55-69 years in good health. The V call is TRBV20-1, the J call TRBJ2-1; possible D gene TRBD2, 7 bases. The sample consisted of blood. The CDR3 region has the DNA TGCAGTACTAGGGGGGGCCACGGGGGAGCGGGCGAGCAGTTCTTC. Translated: CSTRGGHGGAGEQFF.